This T cell receptor (beta chain) was obtained from a study of cytomegalovirus exposure and HLA in healthy donors. Data came from immunoSEQ multiplex PCR; TCRdb stores just in-frame clones and leaves some out. Of around 400,000 clones listed, roughly 88% are singletons. In regard to this clone: The antigen is not known.

The CDR3 length is 17 residues. CDR1 MGHRA and CDR2 YSYEKL come from the germline V gene. Losses at the gene ends were 4 bases for V and 1 base for J; bases not matched to a gene: 8. Regarding the study as a whole: Some public TCRs appeared in many individuals, while most sequences were rare.

Sequenced sample: PBMCs. This TCR came from a woman younger than 35 in good health and CMV-seronegative. The chain links TRBV4-1 to TRBJ2-5; 11 nucleotides agree with TRBD2. CDR3 DNA: TGCGCCAGCAGCCTCCAGGTTCTAGCGGGGGGCCAAGAGACCCAGTACTTC. Its protein product is CASSLQVLAGGQETQYF.